This T cell receptor (beta chain) emerged from a study of human T cells and chemical hapten exposure. Study background: All patients underwent weekly scalp dosing with diphenylcyclopropenone for the full approximately 25-week study. Patch tests put 0.01% DPC on the upper back, read at 6 days. Small volume differences among pooled libraries mainly caused per-sample TCR yield variation.

TCRdb processed the RACE reads anew with MiXCR; each CDR3 protein has one entry. Found here are some 350,000 distinct CDR3 sequences, about 6% of them singletons; the top ten hold about 5%. The time point here: patch test 2, 6 weeks after DPC sensitization. Treatment specified: therapeutic diphenylcyclopropenone sensitization with weekly scalp DPC. Germline V gene lookup returns CDR1 ENHRY and CDR2 SYGVKD. The germline V and J ends were trimmed by 4 bases and 4 bases, with 10 bases remaining between them. There are 13 residues in the CDR3. Source: whole blood, taken in connection with sensitization to the hapten diphenylcyclopropenone (DPC). This receptor was obtained from a woman under 30 with alopecia areata. Some clones in this sample may be carry-over from other donors' samples. V and J are TRBV10-3 and TRBJ1-1; maybe TRBD1 (5 bases). As DNA, the CDR3 is TGTGCCATCAGTGGTCACGGGGGCACTGAAGCTTTCTTT. Protein: CAISGHGGTEAFF.